The rows below give T cell receptor beta chains drawn from one sample of a study of OX40 agonist ivuxolimab in advanced cancers. Only in-frame clones appear in the TCRdb table, and some are missing; sequencing was by immunoSEQ multiplex PCR. Altogether tens of thousands of clones are present, roughly nine tenths being singletons, with the ten largest covering about 1%. The material sequenced was CD4+ or CD8+ T cells sorted from blood, taken in a trial of the OX40 agonist ivuxolimab. These receptors were taken from an adult with an advanced solid tumor such as melanoma, head and neck, liver or kidney cancer. Each CDR3 is given with its conserved first and last residue. The D gene is left open where the match is weak. For some rows the clone size is stated as once, few or many, or as a class when expanded; others skip it.

J gene,V gene,D gene,clone size,CDR3 protein,CDR3 DNA
TRBJ1-2,TRBV9,TRBD1,NA,CASSVAGQRNYGYTF,TGTGCCAGCAGCGTAGCGGGACAGCGAAACTATGGCTACACCTTC
TRBJ1-1,TRBV19,NA,NA,CASSIMAEGNTEAFF,TGTGCCAGTAGTATAATGGCGGAGGGAAACACTGAAGCTTTCTTT
TRBJ2-7,TRBV18,NA,few,CASSPAAVAPYEQYF,TGTGCCAGCTCACCAGCGGCAGTCGCGCCCTACGAGCAGTACTTC
TRBJ1-2,TRBV18,NA,NA,CASSPWTDGYTF,TGTGCCAGCTCACCTTGGACAGATGGCTACACCTTC
TRBJ1-6,TRBV9,NA,NA,CASSRKPQDYNSPLHF,TGTGCCAGCAGCCGCAAACCACAGGACTATAATTCACCCCTCCACTTT
TRBJ1-2,TRBV9,NA,NA,CASSVDRANYGYTF,TGTGCCAGCAGCGTAGATAGGGCTAACTATGGCTACACCTTC
TRBJ2-7,TRBV28,NA,NA,CASSGVFYYEQYF,TGTGCCAGCAGTGGGGTCTTTTACTACGAGCAGTACTTC
TRBJ2-3,TRBV27,TRBD2,NA,CASSLLAGGVDTQYF,TGTGCCAGCAGTTTATTAGCGGGAGGGGTAGATACGCAGTATTTT
TRBJ1-5,TRBV28,NA,NA,CASRSLWADNSNQPQHF,TGTGCCAGCAGGTCCCTCTGGGCGGACAATAGCAATCAGCCCCAGCATTTT
TRBJ1-2,TRBV7-8,NA,NA,CASSSNNYGYTF,TGTGCCAGCAGCTCCAATAACTATGGCTACACCTTC
TRBJ1-1,TRBV30,NA,NA,CAWSVRGYTEAFF,TGTGCCTGGAGTGTCAGGGGATACACTGAAGCTTTCTTT
TRBJ1-2,TRBV7-8,TRBD1,NA,CASSFSTGTADYGYTF,TGTGCCAGCAGCTTCTCGACCGGGACAGCGGACTATGGCTACACCTTC
TRBJ1-3,TRBV2,NA,NA,CASKDSGNTIYF,TGTGCCAGCAAGGACTCTGGAAACACCATATATTTT
TRBJ2-3,TRBV30,NA,NA,CAWSLTVMPSTDTQYF,TGTGCCTGGAGTCTTACAGTGATGCCTAGCACAGATACGCAGTATTTT
TRBJ2-5,TRBV27,NA,NA,CASRSPGHWETQYF,TGTGCCAGCAGGTCGCCGGGACATTGGGAGACCCAGTACTTC
TRBJ1-1,TRBV7-2,NA,NA,CASSLAHGSNTEAFF,TGTGCCAGCAGCTTAGCGCACGGTTCGAACACTGAAGCTTTCTTT
TRBJ1-5,TRBV19,NA,few,CASSQGWDQPQHF,TGTGCCAGTAGTCAGGGGTGGGATCAGCCCCAGCATTTT
TRBJ2-1,TRBV7-2,TRBD2,NA,CASIYRTSGQYNEQFF,TGTGCCAGCATTTATAGGACTAGCGGCCAATACAATGAGCAGTTCTTC
TRBJ1-4,TRBV28,NA,NA,CASSFPGKGWEKLFF,TGTGCCAGCAGTTTCCCAGGGAAAGGTTGGGAAAAACTGTTTTTT
TRBJ2-1,TRBV30,TRBD2,NA,CACPGTSHYNEQFF,TGTGCCTGCCCCGGGACTAGCCATTACAATGAGCAGTTCTTC
TRBJ2-3,TRBV11-3,NA,NA,CASSRAGTWGSDTQYF,TGTGCCAGCAGCAGAGCCGGGACCTGGGGTTCAGATACGCAGTATTTT
TRBJ1-1,TRBV2,NA,medium-sized,CASRGAWGDTEAFF,TGTGCCAGCAGAGGGGCCTGGGGTGACACTGAAGCTTTCTTT
TRBJ2-3,TRBV7-9,NA,NA,CASKAGSTDTQYF,TGTGCCAGCAAGGCGGGCAGCACAGATACGCAGTATTTT
TRBJ1-2,TRBV18,TRBD1,once,CASSLSGQGSAGYTF,TGTGCCAGCTCACTCTCGGGACAGGGGTCGGCGGGCTACACCTTC
TRBJ1-5,TRBV28,TRBD1,NA,CASSPFDRGRVGQPQHF,TGTGCCAGCAGTCCCTTCGACAGGGGGCGAGTGGGACAGCCCCAGCATTTT
TRBJ2-2,TRBV5-5,TRBD1,NA,CASSLEGGSDTGELFF,TGTGCCAGCAGCTTGGAAGGGGGCAGCGACACCGGGGAGCTGTTTTTT
TRBJ1-4,TRBV4-1,NA,NA,CASSQDTGFNEKLFF,TGCGCCAGCAGCCAAGATACGGGGTTTAATGAAAAACTGTTTTTT
TRBJ2-7,TRBV29-1,NA,NA,CSTTGPQKNEQYF,TGCAGCACTACCGGGCCCCAAAAGAACGAGCAGTACTTC
TRBJ2-7,TRBV5-1,NA,NA,CASSENRGEQYF,TGCGCCAGCAGCGAGAACCGGGGCGAGCAGTACTTC
TRBJ1-2,TRBV5-1,NA,NA,CASSLAVGDNYGYTF,TGCGCCAGCAGCTTGGCCGTAGGAGATAACTATGGCTACACCTTC
TRBJ2-5,TRBV27,TRBD1,NA,CASKRTGRSETQYF,TGTGCCAGCAAGAGGACAGGGCGTTCGGAGACCCAGTACTTC
TRBJ1-5,TRBV7-3,NA,once,CASSLGRDHSNQPQHF,TGTGCCAGCAGCTTAGGCAGGGATCATAGCAATCAGCCCCAGCATTTT
TRBJ1-2,TRBV14,NA,NA,CASSQEAGYGYTF,TGTGCCAGCAGCCAAGAGGCGGGCTATGGCTACACCTTC
TRBJ2-5,TRBV28,NA,NA,CATSRKRGQETQYF,TGTGCCACCTCTAGAAAGCGAGGGCAAGAGACCCAGTACTTC
TRBJ1-2,TRBV6-5,NA,NA,CASSYSTGKHGYTF,TGTGCCAGCAGTTACTCCACAGGGAAGCATGGCTACACCTTC
TRBJ1-3,TRBV6-5,NA,NA,CASSYPTGTDGNTIYF,TGTGCCAGCAGTTACCCCACCGGGACGGACGGAAACACCATATATTTT
TRBJ2-4,TRBV7-2,TRBD2,NA,CASSPPSGRQNIQYF,TGTGCCAGCAGCCCTCCTAGCGGGAGGCAAAACATTCAGTACTTC
TRBJ2-5,TRBV5-1,TRBD2,NA,CASSLATSGRRETQYF,TGCGCCAGCAGCTTGGCGACTAGCGGGAGGAGAGAGACCCAGTACTTC